Below are 17 T cell receptor beta chains sequenced from a single sample in a study of chemoradiotherapy in HPV16-positive cancers. Clones were read by immunoSEQ multiplex PCR, and TCRdb kept only the in-frame ones, dropping some. The sample contains roughly 3,000 clones, around 90% of which appear only once. The starting material was tumor tissue, obtained from a patient who underwent chemoradiotherapy. Source of these receptors: a human donor with HPV-associated anogenital cancer.

This sequence joins TRBV5-1 and TRBJ2-1, with 8 bases aligning to TRBD1. V trimming: 3 bases; J trimming: 10 bases; junction bases outside the gene matches: 9. CDR3 length: 14 residues. Germline values: CDR1 SGHRS, CDR2 YFSETQ. In DNA, the CDR3 is TGCGCCAGCAGCTCCGGGACAGGTCTTGGGGAGCAGTTCTTC. It specifies CASSSGTGLGEQFF.

This chain connects TRBV6-6 to TRBJ2-2, with D possibly matching TRBD1 (5 bases). The V end was cut by 0 bases, the J end by 11 bases, with 10 bases between. Germline values: CDR1 MNHNY, CDR2 SVGAGI (reference sequence). The length of the CDR3 is 13 residues. This CDR3 reads CASSYSWGSELFF. CDR3 sequence (DNA): TGTGCCAGCAGTTACTCATGGGGCTCTGAGCTGTTTTTT.

The V and J genes are TRBV11-2 and TRBJ2-7, with a possible D match to TRBD2 (6 bases). The CDR3 extends over 12 amino acids. Germline-derived CDR1 and CDR2 are SGHAT and FQNNGV. Trimming removed 8 bases from V and 3 bases from J, with 11 bases in between. The DNA for the CDR3 is TGTGCCAGCGGGGGGAGCGGCTACGAGCAGTACTTC. This translates into CASGGSGYEQYF. Full variable domain (rest looked up from reference TRBV11-2 and TRBJ2-7): EAGVAQSPRYKIIEKRQSVAFWCNPISGHATLYWYQQILGQGPKLLIQFQNNGVVDDSQLPKDRFSAERLKGVDSTLKIQPAKLEDSAVYLCASGGSGYEQYFGPGTRLTVT.

The V gene is TRBV7-8, the J gene TRBJ2-3, with D maybe TRBD2 (6 bases). CDR1 and CDR2 (germline): SGHVS, FQNEAQ. Trimming removed 3 bases at V and 2 bases at J, with 6 bases between. The CDR3 contains 13 residues. This chain's CDR3 is CASSLDYTDTQYF. The DNA of the CDR3 is TGTGCCAGCAGCTTGGACTACACAGATACGCAGTATTTT.

This chain links TRBV7-6 with TRBJ2-7; D may be TRBD1 or TRBD2 (6 bases each). CDR1 and CDR2 (germline): SGHVS, FNYEAQ. The CDR3 has 15 residues. Trimming removed 1 base from V and 1 base from J, with 11 bases in between. The CDR3 DNA sequence: TGTGCCAGCAGCTTAGGAGGGGGGAGATCCTACGAGCAGTACTTC. This sequence encodes CASSLGGGRSYEQYF.

The V and J genes are TRBV28 and TRBJ2-3; D gene uncertain. CDR1 MDHEN and CDR2 SYDVKM come from the germline V gene. CDR3 length: 11 residues. Trimming cost V 8 bases and J 1 base, with 4 bases left between them. Written as DNA, the CDR3 is TGTGCCAGCCTCCGCACAGATACGCAGTATTTT. Translated, it gives CASLRTDTQYF.

The chain is built from TRBV28 and TRBJ2-1, with 7 bases matching TRBD1. Germline lookup yields CDR1 MDHEN and CDR2 SYDVKM. CDR3 size: 17 residues. V was clipped by 3 bases and J by 4 bases; unmatched bases: 12. The CDR3 protein is CASSFSQGESWYNEQFF. The CDR3 DNA follows: TGTGCCAGCAGTTTTAGCCAGGGGGAGAGTTGGTACAATGAGCAGTTCTTC.

The chain recombines TRBV28 with TRBJ2-1; weak D call: TRBD2 (6 bases). CDR1 is MDHEN, CDR2 SYDVKM, per germline. Deletions cut 4 bases from V and 6 bases from J, with 16 bases between. The CDR3 runs 15 residues. The CDR3 DNA reads as TGTGCCAGCAGTTCCCACTGGACTACCGGCAATGAGCAGTTCTTC. It codes for CASSSHWTTGNEQFF.

This chain connects TRBV18 to TRBJ2-7; 8 nucleotides match TRBD1. Trimming removed 6 bases from V and 2 bases from J; junction bases left unmatched: 6. The CDR3 is made up of 14 amino acids. Per germline, CDR1 KGHSH and CDR2 LQKENI. CDR3 amino acids: CASSLNRGAYEQYF. For the CDR3, the DNA is TGTGCCAGCTCTCTCAACAGGGGGGCCTACGAGCAGTACTTC.

V is TRBV11-2 and J is TRBJ2-1; 8 bases are shared with TRBD2. CDR1 is SGHAT, CDR2 FQNNGV, per germline. V shed 0 bases and J 15 bases; nucleotides not matched to a gene: 10. CDR3 length equals 14 residues. This CDR3 is CASSLESVSGSVFF. The CDR3 bases are TGTGCCAGCAGCTTAGAATCCGTCAGCGGGAGTGTGTTCTTC.

This chain links TRBV7-2 with TRBJ1-2; D might be TRBD1 (6 bases). Germline V gene data show CDR1 as SGHTA and CDR2 as FQGNSA. V lost 6 bases, J lost 4 bases, and 18 bases lay in between. The CDR3 has 15 residues. The CDR3: CASSTYRDTPYGYTF. CDR3 in DNA: TGTGCCAGCAGTACTTACCGGGACACCCCCTATGGCTACACCTTC. Using reference TRBV7-2 and TRBJ1-2 for the parts outside the CDR3, the full variable domain is GAGVSQSPSNKVTEKGKDVELRCDPISGHTALYWYRQSLGQGLEFLIYFQGNSAPDKSGLPSDRFSAERTGGSVSTLTIQRTQQEDSAVYLCASSTYRDTPYGYTFGSGTRLTVV.

The chain joins TRBV16 to TRBJ1-2; D may be TRBD1 (5 bases). CDR1 and CDR2 (germline): KGHSY, FQNENV. The V end was cut by 1 base, the J end by 0 bases, with 15 bases between. There are 17 residues in the CDR3. CDR3 sequence reads: CASSQFLRGTANYGYTF. The CDR3 nucleotides are TGTGCCAGCAGCCAATTTTTGCGGGGCACAGCTAACTATGGCTACACCTTC.

The V call is TRBV6-5, the J call TRBJ2-5; no firm D call. The end of the DNA aligns better with TRBJ2-7, so the J call may be wrong. CDR1 is MNHEY, CDR2 SVGAGI, per germline. This CDR3 spans 12 amino acids. For the CDR3, the DNA is TGTGCCAGCATCCCGTTAGAGGCCGAGCAGTACTTC. Amino acid sequence: CASIPLEAEQYF.

The rearrangement uses TRBV15 and TRBJ2-4; D call uncertain. The CDR3 has 19 residues. Germline CDR1 LNHNV, CDR2 YYDKDF (reference sequence). Deletions cut 0 bases from V and 1 base from J, with 19 bases between. The CDR3 loop is CATSRDLGLGSPAKNIQYF. For the CDR3, the DNA is TGTGCCACCAGCAGAGATTTGGGGTTGGGCAGCCCTGCCAAAAACATTCAGTACTTC. Full variable domain (remainder filled in from reference TRBV15 and TRBJ2-4): DAMVIQNPRYQVTQFGKPVTLSCSQTLNHNVMYWYQQKSSQAPKLLFHYYDKDFNNEADTPDNFQSRRPNTSFCFLDIRSPGLGDTAMYLCATSRDLGLGSPAKNIQYFGAGTRLSVL.

The chain is built from TRBV27 and TRBJ2-3; no clear D gene. V dropped 3 bases and J dropped 4 bases, with 8 bases sitting between them. This CDR3 comprises 13 residues. Germline V gives CDR1 MNHEY, CDR2 SMNVEV (reference sequence). This chain's CDR3 is CASSFSLSDTQYF. CDR3 sequence (DNA): TGTGCCAGCAGTTTCAGCCTGTCAGATACGCAGTATTTT.

The J gene is TRBJ2-6, the V gene TRBV21-1; the DNA was not compared with TRBD1, the D call given in the table. TRBV21-1 constitutes a pseudogene. CDR3 size: 20 residues. The CDR3 spells CASSKITGTGTSSGANVLTF. The DNA for the CDR3 is TGTGCCAGCAGCAAAATAACCGGGACAGGCACTTCCTCTGGGGCCAACGTCCTGACTTTC.

This chain joins TRBV9 and TRBJ1-2, with unresolved D. The V gene's germline CDR1 is SGDLS and CDR2 YYNGEE. V lost 0 bases to trimming and J lost 1 base, with 4 bases between them. This CDR3 spans 13 amino acids. CDR3 residues: CASSVGGNYGYTF. Written as DNA, the CDR3 is TGTGCCAGCAGCGTAGGAGGTAACTATGGCTACACCTTC.